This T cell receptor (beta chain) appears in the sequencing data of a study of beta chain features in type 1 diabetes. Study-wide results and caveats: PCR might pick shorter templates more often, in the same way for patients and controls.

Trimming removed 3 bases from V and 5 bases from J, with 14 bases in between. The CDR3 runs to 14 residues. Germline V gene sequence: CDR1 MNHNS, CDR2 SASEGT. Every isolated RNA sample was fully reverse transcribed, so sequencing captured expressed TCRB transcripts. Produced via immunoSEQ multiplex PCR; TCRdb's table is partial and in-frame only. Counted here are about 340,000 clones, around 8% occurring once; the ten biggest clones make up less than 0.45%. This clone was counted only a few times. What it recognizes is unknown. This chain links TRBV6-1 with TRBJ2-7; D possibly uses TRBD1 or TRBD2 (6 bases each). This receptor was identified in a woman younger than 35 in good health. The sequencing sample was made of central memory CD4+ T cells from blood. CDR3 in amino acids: CASSEPHGGDEQYF. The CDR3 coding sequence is TGTGCCAGCAGTGAGCCCCACGGGGGCGACGAGCAGTACTTC.